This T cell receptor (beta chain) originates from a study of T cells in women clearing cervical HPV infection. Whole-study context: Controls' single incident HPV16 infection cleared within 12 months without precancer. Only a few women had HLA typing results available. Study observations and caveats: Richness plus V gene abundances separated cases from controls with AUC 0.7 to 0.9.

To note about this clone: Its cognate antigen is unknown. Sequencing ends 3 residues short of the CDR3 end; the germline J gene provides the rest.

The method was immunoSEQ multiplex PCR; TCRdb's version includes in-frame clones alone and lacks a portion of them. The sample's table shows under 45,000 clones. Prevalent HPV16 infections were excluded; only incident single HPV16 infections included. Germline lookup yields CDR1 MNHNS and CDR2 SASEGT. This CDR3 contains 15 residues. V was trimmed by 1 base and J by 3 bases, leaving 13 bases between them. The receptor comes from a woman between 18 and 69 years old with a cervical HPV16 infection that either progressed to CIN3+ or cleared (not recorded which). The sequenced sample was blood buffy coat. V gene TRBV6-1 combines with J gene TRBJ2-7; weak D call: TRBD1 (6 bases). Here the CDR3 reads CASSEGIVGGYEQYF. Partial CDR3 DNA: TGTGCCAGCAGTGAAGGAATTGTAGGGGGCTACGAG.